Below are 9 T cell receptor beta chains sequenced from a single sample in a study of T cells after yellow fever vaccination. TCRdb processed the 5' RACE reads anew with MiXCR; each CDR3 protein has one entry. The table has approximately 330,000 distinct CDR3 sequences, over 3.5% seen once. The sample was PBMCs, taken 5 days after the yellow fever booster vaccination. These receptors were taken from a young man who received the YFV17D yellow fever vaccine.

This clonotype was found many times. The rearrangement uses TRBV4-3 and TRBJ2-1, with a tentative D call TRBD2 (7 bases). The ends were cut back, 0 bases at V and 7 bases at J, with 19 bases in the middle. The length of the CDR3 is 17 residues. The V gene's germline CDR1 is LGHNA and CDR2 YSLEER. The CDR3 reads CASSQDLGGVTGNEQFF. The CDR3 DNA reads TGCGCCAGCAGCCAAGATTTAGGGGGGGTGACTGGAAATGAGCAGTTCTTC.

This clonotype showed up many times. The chain recombines TRBV27 with TRBJ1-1; 7 bases agree with TRBD1. CDR1 MNHEY and CDR2 SMNVEV come from the germline V gene (reference sequence). V was pared by 0 bases and J by 4 bases, with 8 bases of the junction left unmatched. The CDR3 extends over 16 amino acids. The DNA of the CDR3 is TGTGCCAGCAGTTTATCATCGACAGGGTGGGGCACTGAAGCTTTCTTT. Its translation is CASSLSSTGWGTEAFF.

The rearrangement joins TRBV11-2 to TRBJ2-7; D may be TRBD1 or TRBD2 (5 bases each). The V gene's germline CDR1 is SGHAT and CDR2 FQNNGV. V lost 4 bases, J lost 4 bases, and 20 bases lay in between. The CDR3 contains 16 residues. The DNA of the CDR3 is TGTGCCAGCAGCTCGATTTCCGGGACGGAAGGATACGAGCAGTACTTC. Translating it yields CASSSISGTEGYEQYF. The full variable domain, its missing parts supplied by reference TRBV11-2 and TRBJ2-7, is EAGVAQSPRYKIIEKRQSVAFWCNPISGHATLYWYQQILGQGPKLLIQFQNNGVVDDSQLPKDRFSAERLKGVDSTLKIQPAKLEDSAVYLCASSSISGTEGYEQYFGPGTRLTVT.

In this sample, this clonotype turned up many times. This sequence joins TRBV10-1 and TRBJ1-2, with no clear D. The germline gives CDR1 WNHNN, CDR2 SYGVQD (reference sequence). V was cut by 2 bases and J by 8 bases, with 12 bases left in between. CDR3 length equals 13 residues. CDR3 nucleotide sequence: TGCGCCAGCAGTGAGGACCCTTCACGAGGCTACACCTTC. It encodes CASSEDPSRGYTF.

This clonotype was counted many times. The CDR3 protein is CSVGRVNTEAFF. The CDR3 nucleotides read TGCAGCGTTGGCAGGGTGAACACTGAAGCTTTCTTT. V is TRBV29-1 and J is TRBJ1-1, with D maybe TRBD1 (5 bases). The CDR3 is made up of 12 amino acids. The germline V gene encodes CDR1 SQVTM and CDR2 ANQGSEA. The ends were cut back, 4 bases at V and 0 bases at J, with 6 bases in the middle.

There are many counts of this clonotype. The chain has TRBV5-1 and TRBJ2-5; D perhaps matches TRBD1 (6 bases). This CDR3 is built from 14 residues. Trimming removed 0 bases at V and 5 bases at J, with 11 bases between. The germline V gene has CDR1 SGHRS and CDR2 YFSETQ. CDR3 sequence: CASSLVRGSETQYF. The CDR3 region has the DNA TGCGCCAGCAGCTTGGTTAGGGGGTCGGAGACCCAGTACTTC. Variable domain in full (rest from reference TRBV5-1 and TRBJ2-5): KAGVTQTPRYLIKTRGQQVTLSCSPISGHRSVSWYQQTPGQGLQFLFEYFSETQRNKGNFPGRFSGRQFSNSRSEMNVSTLELGDSALYLCASSLVRGSETQYFGPGTRLLVL.

This clonotype has a handful of counts. This chain connects TRBV7-3 to TRBJ2-5; D might be TRBD1 or TRBD2, each matching 5 bases. The V end lost 2 bases, the J end lost 1 base, and 11 bases lay between the germline ends. In germline, CDR1 is SGHTA, CDR2 FQGTGA. This CDR3 is built from 15 residues. The CDR3 DNA reads TGTGCCAGCAGCTTATTTCCAGGGACCCAAGAGACCCAGTACTTC. Translated: CASSLFPGTQETQYF.

This clonotype was seen more than once but under ten times. This rearrangement joins TRBV20-1 to TRBJ2-5, with 9 nucleotides matching TRBD1. CDR3 length equals 13 residues. Germline V CDR1 and CDR2: DFQATT, SNEGSKA (reference sequence). V lost 5 bases to trimming and J lost 5 bases; unmatched junction nucleotides: 6. CDR3 region: CSALQGARETQYF. CDR3 nucleotide sequence: TGCAGTGCTTTACAGGGGGCGCGGGAGACCCAGTACTTC.

The chain couples TRBV6-2 or TRBV6-3 to TRBJ1-5, with 8 bases fitting TRBD1. The V gene's germline CDR1 is MNHEY and CDR2 SVGEGT. V lost 4 bases to trimming and J lost 9 bases; unmatched junction nucleotides: 17. The CDR3 length is 17 residues. CDR3 DNA: TGTGCCAGCAGTTTATTGCGGGACAGGCCCCGAGATGGGCCCCAGCATTTT. Protein sequence: CASSLLRDRPRDGPQHF.